This passage covers 18 T cell receptor beta chains from one sample sequenced in a study of immune heterogeneity within non-small cell lung tumors. Bulk tumor genomic DNA, about 600 ng per sample, was the template. Spaced far apart, several biopsies were taken from each primary tumor during surgery. Curative surgery was undertaken by patients, who had untreated, newly diagnosed non-small cell lung cancer. It was a multiplex PCR that amplified TCR beta CDR3, with 32 V and 13 J primers. One entry per CDR3 protein results from TCRdb running MiXCR on the multiplex PCR reads. Counted here are fewer than 15,000 distinct CDR3 sequences, about 22% occurring once; the ten biggest clones make up roughly 4.5%. Sequenced input: lung tumor tissue. The receptors derive from a man in his 60s with non-small cell lung cancer.

This clonotype was seen at least ten times. The chain is built from TRBV28 and TRBJ2-2; D gene ambiguous. Trimming pared 5 bases from V and 8 bases from J, leaving 9 bases between. The CDR3 is 12 amino acids. Germline-derived CDR1 and CDR2 are MDHEN and SYDVKM. The CDR3 region has the DNA TGTGCCAGCAGTGAGACGGTGGGGGAGCTGTTTTTT. Translated, it gives CASSETVGELFF.

This clonotype is deemed medium-sized (0.01 to 0.1%). CDR3 residues: CASGRAGVDSPLHF. Written as DNA, the CDR3 is TGTGCCAGCGGCAGGGCGGGAGTAGATTCACCCCTCCACTTT. This rearrangement joins TRBV6-1 to TRBJ1-6, with a weak D call TRBD1 (5 bases). Trimming shortened V by 8 bases and J by 8 bases, and 16 bases separated the two germline ends. The CDR3 contains 14 residues. Germline loops: CDR1 MNHNS, CDR2 SASEGT.

This chain uses TRBV19 with TRBJ2-7; the match to TRBD2 covers 9 bases. V lost 3 bases to trimming and J lost 2 bases; unmatched junction nucleotides: 5. Per germline, CDR1 LNHDA and CDR2 SQIVND (reference sequence). The CDR3 loop spans 15 amino acids. This chain's CDR3 is CASSMWPSGAYEQYF. The CDR3, as DNA: TGTGCCAGTAGTATGTGGCCTAGCGGGGCCTACGAGCAGTACTTC. Full variable domain (missing parts from reference TRBV19 and TRBJ2-7): DGGITQSPKYLFRKEGQNVTLSCEQNLNHDAMYWYRQDPGQGLRLIYYSQIVNDFQKGDIAEGYSVSREKKESFPLTVTSAQKNPTAFYLCASSMWPSGAYEQYFGPGTRLTVT.

This clonotype is medium-sized (0.01 to 0.1%) by share. This rearrangement joins TRBV18 to TRBJ1-3; TRBD1 matches 8 bases. CDR3 size: 16 residues. Losses at the gene ends were 3 bases for V and 4 bases for J; bases not matched to a gene: 8. The germline V gene has CDR1 KGHSH and CDR2 LQKENI. The CDR3 reads CASSPLGDRPGNTIYF. The CDR3 DNA reads as TGTGCCAGCTCACCCCTGGGGGACAGGCCCGGAAACACCATATATTTT.

This clonotype ranks as medium-sized. The rearrangement uses TRBV10-3 and TRBJ2-7; D ambiguous. Germline CDR1 ENHRY, CDR2 SYGVKD. V dropped 3 bases and J dropped 1 base, with 7 bases sitting between them. The CDR3 is 13 residues long. In nucleotides, the CDR3 is TGTGCCATCAGTGATGAGGTTTCCTACGAGCAGTACTTC. Its translation: CAISDEVSYEQYF.

This clonotype was detected only a few times. The chain has TRBV2 and TRBJ2-1; 13 bases agree with TRBD2. With V trimmed by 6 bases and J by 6 bases, 8 bases remained unmatched. This CDR3 has 16 residues. CDR1 is SNHLY and CDR2 is FYNNEI in the germline V gene. The CDR3, as DNA: TGTGCCAGCAGGGCCTGGGGACTAGCGGGGCCCAATGAGCAGTTCTTC. This gives the protein CASRAWGLAGPNEQFF.

The chain uses TRBV4-2 and TRBJ2-1, with 12 bases that match TRBD2. Germline V gives CDR1 LGHNA, CDR2 YNFKEQ. The junction had 5 bases not matched to a gene; V was cut back by 2 bases and J by 6 bases. The CDR3 spans 16 residues. CDR3 bases: TGTGCCAGCAGCCAACCTACTAGCGGGAGGACCAATGAGCAGTTCTTC. This sequence encodes CASSQPTSGRTNEQFF.

This clonotype appeared many times. V usage is TRBV2 and J usage is TRBJ2-5; tentatively, D is TRBD2 (6 bases). Trimming pared 5 bases from V and 5 bases from J, leaving 18 bases between. The length of the CDR3 is 15 residues. Germline assignment: CDR1 SNHLY and CDR2 FYNNEI. The CDR3 spells CASSILLGRIETQYF. In DNA form, the CDR3 reads TGTGCCAGCAGTATCCTATTGGGGAGGATTGAGACCCAGTACTTC.

In its sample, this clonotype was seen a few times. This sequence joins TRBV20-1 and TRBJ2-5; 8 nucleotides agree with TRBD2. J was trimmed by 1 base and V by 3 bases; bases with no gene match: 10. The CDR3 is 16 residues long. Germline CDR1 is DFQATT and CDR2 is SNEGSKA (reference sequence). This CDR3 is CSARPQTSASQETQYF. In DNA form, the CDR3 reads TGCAGTGCTAGGCCTCAGACTAGCGCCTCCCAAGAGACCCAGTACTTC.

The chain combines TRBV12-3 or TRBV12-4 with TRBJ1-5; perhaps TRBD1 as D (5 bases). CDR3 length: 15 residues. Trimming shortened V by 4 bases and J by 7 bases, and 17 bases separated the two germline ends. The CDR3 spells CASSWGGAGRQPQHF. CDR3 bases: TGTGCCAGCAGTTGGGGCGGGGCAGGGAGACAGCCCCAGCATTTT.

This chain links TRBV20-1 with TRBJ1-6, with 8 bases identical to TRBD1. Germline CDR1 is DFQATT and CDR2 is SNEGSKA (reference sequence). The J segment lost 9 bases and the V segment lost 6 bases, leaving 13 bases of the junction unmatched. The CDR3 has 15 residues. In DNA, the CDR3 is TGCAGTGCGATAGCAGGGGGCGAATTGGTTTCACCCCTCCACTTT. This gives the protein CSAIAGGELVSPLHF.

The chain joins TRBV28 to TRBJ1-5; D unclear. The CDR3 covers 15 residues. Germline-derived CDR1 and CDR2 are MDHEN and SYDVKM. V lost 11 bases and J lost 2, with 19 bases in between. As DNA, the CDR3 is TGTGCCGCCACCCGGGGTGGGCTCGGCAATCAGCCCCAGCATTTT. Amino acids: CAATRGGLGNQPQHF.

This clonotype is medium-sized (0.01 to 0.1%). This chain joins TRBV20-1 and TRBJ2-7, with a possible D match to TRBD1 (6 bases). This CDR3 has 12 residues. Deletions cut 3 bases from V and 7 bases from J, with 13 bases between. Germline CDR1 reads DFQATT; CDR2 reads SNEGSKA (reference sequence). The CDR3 loop is CSAREQGKEQYF. The CDR3 DNA reads as TGCAGTGCTAGGGAACAGGGTAAAGAGCAGTACTTC.

For this clonotype: A much larger clone differs by one base, so this may be a read error. The rearrangement uses TRBV30 and TRBJ2-1; D possibly corresponds to TRBD2 (6 bases). CDR1 GTSNPN and CDR2 SVGIG come from the germline V gene (reference sequence). This CDR3 spans 13 amino acids. Written as DNA, the CDR3 is TGTGCCTGGAGGGGAGGAGCCTACGATGAGCAGTTCTTC. As protein: CAWRGGAYDEQFF.

Relative to its sample, this clonotype is medium-sized (0.01 to 0.1%). This chain links TRBV6-1 with TRBJ2-7; D gene uncertain. V shed 6 bases and J shed 3 bases, with 12 bases lying between them. From germline, CDR1 is MNHNS and CDR2 SASEGT. The CDR3 spans 13 residues. CDR3 amino acids: CASSRAPVYEQYF. CDR3 nucleotides: TGTGCCAGCAGCCGGGCCCCCGTCTACGAGCAGTACTTC.

CDR3 nucleotide sequence: TGTGCCAGCAGTCCACCGGGGGGGGGCAATGAGCAGTTCTTC. It encodes CASSPPGGGNEQFF. The V and J genes are TRBV11-3 and TRBJ2-1; 8 nucleotides align to TRBD2. Germline V gene sequence: CDR1 SGHNT, CDR2 YENEEA. CDR3 length: 14 amino acids. V lost 6 bases to trimming and J lost 6 bases; unmatched junction nucleotides: 7. The entire variable domain, with the rest obtained from reference TRBV11-3 and TRBJ2-1, is as follows: EAGVVQSPRYKIIEKKQPVAFWCNPISGHNTLYWYLQNLGQGPELLIRYENEEAVDDSQLPKDRFSAERLKGVDSTLKIQPAELGDSAVYLCASSPPGGGNEQFFGPGTRLTVL.

Ten or more counts support this clonotype. The chain is built from TRBV11-2 and TRBJ1-2, with a weak D call TRBD1 (6 bases). Trimming took 0 bases from V and 1 from J, leaving 15 bases between them. The CDR3 is made up of 17 amino acids. CDR1 SGHAT and CDR2 FQNNGV come from the germline V gene. As DNA, the CDR3 is TGTGCCAGCAGCTTAGAGGGCACAGGGAACTATAACTATGGCTACACCTTC. This gives the protein CASSLEGTGNYNYGYTF. The complete variable domain, with remaining parts taken from reference TRBV11-2 and TRBJ1-2, reads EAGVAQSPRYKIIEKRQSVAFWCNPISGHATLYWYQQILGQGPKLLIQFQNNGVVDDSQLPKDRFSAERLKGVDSTLKIQPAKLEDSAVYLCASSLEGTGNYNYGYTFGSGTRLTVV.

The rearrangement links TRBV6-4 to TRBJ2-2; D tentatively reads TRBD1 or TRBD2 (5 bases each). Germline CDR1 is MRHNA and CDR2 is SNTAGT. The length of the CDR3 is 13 residues. V shed 8 bases and J shed 0 bases, with 7 bases lying between them. CDR3 loop: CASGGPNTGELFF. DNA for the CDR3: TGTGCCAGCGGGGGACCGAACACCGGGGAGCTGTTTTTT.